What follows are 12 T cell receptor beta chains derived from one specimen sequenced in a study of technical replicates of blood from a few donors. TCRdb keeps only in-frame clones here, not all; method: immunoSEQ multiplex PCR. The sample gives roughly 60,000 clones, 91% of which show up once; around 3.6% is in the top ten. Material for sequencing was PBMCs. The receptors shown here come from a human donor in good health. Some clones in this sample may be carry-over from other donors' samples.

The chain uses TRBV6-6 and TRBJ2-7, with TRBD2 matching over 9 bases. The V and J ends lost 5 bases and 4 bases, in that order; junction bases with no gene match: 12. The CDR3 covers 16 residues. Germline-derived CDR1 and CDR2 are MNHNY and SVGAGI (reference sequence). CDR3 amino acids: CASSTRNSGSRYEQYF. The CDR3 DNA reads as TGTGCCAGCAGTACCCGTAATAGCGGGAGTCGTTACGAGCAGTACTTC.

The gene calls are TRBV20-1 and TRBJ2-5, with no clear D. Per the germline V gene, CDR1 is DFQATT and CDR2 is SNEGSKA (reference sequence). The CDR3 contains 11 residues. With 1 base removed from V and 4 bases from J, the gap between germline ends came to 4 bases. The CDR3 DNA is TGCAGTGCTAGAGGAGGAGAGACCCAGTACTTC. The encoded protein is CSARGGETQYF.

This chain links TRBV5-1 with TRBJ1-2; no definite D call. The germline V gene has CDR1 SGHRS and CDR2 YFSETQ. V was trimmed by 3 bases and J by 3 bases, leaving 6 bases between them. The CDR3 consists of 12 residues. Here the CDR3 reads CASSYGDYGYTF. The CDR3 bases are TGCGCCAGCAGCTACGGGGACTATGGCTACACCTTC.

This sequence joins TRBV6-1 and TRBJ2-4; 10 bases agree with TRBD1. V shed 3 bases, J shed 0 bases, and the junction held 11 bases outside the gene matches. The CDR3 extends over 19 amino acids. Looked up from germline, CDR1 is MNHNS and CDR2 is SASEGT. DNA for the CDR3: TGTGCCAGCAGTGAGACAGGGGGCGATTCGGGAATAGCCAAAAACATTCAGTACTTC. Translation gives CASSETGGDSGIAKNIQYF.

The chain couples TRBV10-3 to TRBJ1-2; no clear D. Germline V CDR1 and CDR2: ENHRY, SYGVKD. The CDR3 extends over 12 amino acids. Trimming pared 2 bases from V and 8 bases from J, leaving 9 bases between. The CDR3 nucleotides read TGTGCCATCAGTGAGCCACATGAAGGCTACACCTTC. Its translation is CAISEPHEGYTF.

This sequence joins TRBV27 and TRBJ1-2; 7 bases are a match to TRBD1. Per the germline V gene, CDR1 is MNHEY and CDR2 is SMNVEV (reference sequence). This CDR3 spans 13 amino acids. V was clipped by 6 bases and J by 7 bases; unmatched bases: 8. CDR3 DNA sequence: TGTGCCAGCAGCAACGACAGGGTACGTGGCTACACCTTC. Its protein is CASSNDRVRGYTF.

V is TRBV29-1 and J is TRBJ2-7; 9 bases fit TRBD1. CDR1 is SQVTM and CDR2 is ANQGSEA in the germline V gene. V shed 4 bases and J 0 bases; nucleotides not matched to a gene: 4. This CDR3 is 14 amino acids long. The CDR3 nucleotides are TGCAGCGTTGGGGGACAGGGTAGCTCCTACGAGCAGTACTTC. This translates into CSVGGQGSSYEQYF.

This chain connects TRBV5-4 to TRBJ1-2; D perhaps matches TRBD1 (5 bases). Between the trimmed V and J ends, which lost 4 bases and 13 bases, there was a span of 17 bases. CDR1 and CDR2 (germline): SGHNT, YYREEE (reference sequence). CDR3 length: 12 residues. Written as DNA, the CDR3 is TGTGCCAGCAGCCCCTTGATCGGCGGGGGCACCTTC. Translating it yields CASSPLIGGGTF.

This rearrangement joins TRBV20-1 to TRBJ2-7; a weak D match, TRBD1 (5 bases). Germline CDR1 DFQATT, CDR2 SNEGSKA (reference sequence). This CDR3 comprises 10 residues. Deletions cut 5 bases from V and 7 bases from J, with 9 bases between. The CDR3 coding sequence is TGCAGTGCTCTAGGGGCAGAGCAGTACTTC. Translated, it gives CSALGAEQYF.

The chain couples TRBV5-1 to TRBJ2-3, with 8 bases fitting TRBD1. This CDR3 has 14 amino acids. The germline V gene encodes CDR1 SGHRS and CDR2 YFSETQ. Trimming took 5 bases from V and 2 from J; bases not matched to a gene: 4. The CDR3 here is CASSPGQDTDTQYF. CDR3 nucleotide sequence: TGCGCCAGCAGTCCGGGACAGGACACAGATACGCAGTATTTT.

J is TRBJ2-7 and V is TRBV7-8; 9 positions agree with TRBD2. The CDR3 is made up of 15 amino acids. Germline V gene sequence: CDR1 SGHVS, CDR2 FQNEAQ. V lost 1 base to trimming and J lost 5 bases; unmatched junction nucleotides: 6. The CDR3 loop is CASSLEASGDNEQYF. For the CDR3, the DNA is TGTGCCAGCAGCTTAGAGGCTAGCGGGGACAACGAGCAGTACTTC.

This clone was observed a single time. The genes are TRBV6-6 and TRBJ1-5; no reliable D call. The CDR3 covers 14 residues. Germline lookup yields CDR1 MNHNY and CDR2 SVGAGI (reference sequence). Trimming left V 3 bases short and J 0 bases short, with 6 bases between. CDR3 sequence reads: CASSYTNSNQPQHF. As DNA, the CDR3 is TGTGCCAGCAGTTATACTAATAGCAATCAGCCCCAGCATTTT.